The 27 T cell receptor beta chains in this list originate from one sample, sequenced in a study of shared clonotypes between healthy human individuals. Libraries were prepared by immunoSEQ multiplex PCR; TCRdb keeps only in-frame clonotypes and omits some of them. The data contain approximately 1.1 million clones, 78% of them singletons. What was sequenced was memory CD4+ T cells from PBMCs. Documented subset: CD45RA-negative fraction. These receptors were collected from a man aged 18 to 29 in good health. Some clones in this sample may be carry-over from other donors' samples.

This chain connects TRBV6-1 to TRBJ2-1, with D unclear. The CDR3 consists of 17 residues. Germline values: CDR1 MNHNS, CDR2 SASEGT. Trimming took off 2 bases at V and 0 bases at J, with 14 bases between the two ends. CDR3: CASSELALRSSYNEQFF. The DNA for the CDR3 is TGTGCCAGCAGTGAACTGGCCCTGAGGAGCTCCTACAATGAGCAGTTCTTC.

A word on this clone: A read error may be the cause here, since a much bigger clone is one base away. The chain employs TRBV20-1 and TRBJ2-1; no clear D. This CDR3 spans 10 amino acids. Germline V gene sequence: CDR1 DFQATT, CDR2 SNEGSKA (reference sequence). V lost 3 bases and J 8 bases, leaving 5 bases between the germline ends. CDR3 in amino acids: CSASWDEQFF. The CDR3 DNA is TGCAGTGCTAGTTGGGATGAGCAGTTCTTC.

This chain joins TRBV18 and TRBJ1-2; TRBD1 agrees at 9 bases. The germline gives CDR1 KGHSH, CDR2 LQKENI. The CDR3 runs 13 residues. V trimming: 7 bases; J trimming: 3 bases; junction bases outside the gene matches: 3. CDR3 residues: CASYRQGDYGYTF. DNA for the CDR3: TGTGCCAGCTACCGACAGGGGGACTATGGCTACACCTTC.

CDR3 in DNA: TGTGCCAGCAGCCCTGGACAGGGACCAGGAGAGACCCAGTACTTC. It yields the protein CASSPGQGPGETQYF. The chain combines TRBV11-3 with TRBJ2-5; TRBD1 matches 8 bases. J lost 4 bases, V lost 5 bases, and 9 bases had no gene match. Germline assignment: CDR1 SGHNT and CDR2 YENEEA. The CDR3 sequence is 15 residues long.

This chain uses TRBV5-4 with TRBJ2-1; 8 bases fit TRBD2. Germline V gene sequence: CDR1 SGHNT, CDR2 YYREEE (reference sequence). The CDR3 sequence is 16 residues long. Germline trimming cut 4 bases from V and 2 bases from J; bases unmatched to any gene: 8. The DNA for the CDR3 is TGTGCCAGCAGCCGGGGACAAGCGGGAGCCTACAATGAGCAGTTCTTC. Translating it yields CASSRGQAGAYNEQFF.

V is TRBV7-9 and J is TRBJ2-5, with D tentatively TRBD1 (6 bases). CDR1 is SEHNR, CDR2 FQNEAQ, per germline (reference sequence). Trimming left V 1 base short and J 1 base short, with 10 bases between. This CDR3 spans 15 amino acids. The CDR3, as DNA: TGTGCCAGCAGCTTAGAAGGGGGTCCCCAAGAGACCCAGTACTTC. Translated, it gives CASSLEGGPQETQYF.

This clone has just a few counts. This chain joins TRBV5-1 and TRBJ1-1; D is possibly TRBD1 (5 bases). V lost 4 bases to trimming and J lost 8 bases, with 15 bases between them. CDR1 SGHRS and CDR2 YFSETQ come from the germline V gene. The CDR3 runs 13 residues. The CDR3 DNA is TGCGCCAGCAGCCTACAGGAACGACCAGAAGCTTTCTTT. This sequence encodes CASSLQERPEAFF.

The genes are TRBV4-2 and TRBJ2-1, with a weak D call TRBD2 (5 bases). The germline gives CDR1 LGHNA, CDR2 YNFKEQ. V was pared by 3 bases and J by 8 bases, with 14 bases between. This CDR3 is 14 amino acids long. The CDR3 reads CASSQAPQRDEQFF. The CDR3 region has the DNA TGTGCCAGCAGCCAGGCCCCCCAGAGGGATGAGCAGTTCTTC.

The genes are TRBV5-4 and TRBJ2-3; 12 bases align to TRBD2. The junction had 4 bases not matched to a gene; V was cut back by 4 bases and J by 1 base. The germline V gene has CDR1 SGHNT and CDR2 YYREEE (reference sequence). The CDR3 sequence is 16 residues long. In DNA, the CDR3 is TGTGCCAGCAGCGGAACTAGCGGGAGGCGCACAGATACGCAGTATTTT. Its protein is CASSGTSGRRTDTQYF. Full variable domain (remainder filled in from reference TRBV5-4 and TRBJ2-3): ETGVTQSPTHLIKTRGQQVTLRCSSQSGHNTVSWYQQALGQGPQFIFQYYREEENGRGNFPPRFSGLQFPNYSSELNVNALELDDSALYLCASSGTSGRRTDTQYFGPGTRLTVL.

The chain recombines TRBV4-1 with TRBJ1-1; TRBD1 aligns across 8 bases. The CDR3 contains 14 residues. Looked up from germline, CDR1 is MGHRA and CDR2 is YSYEKL. The trim removed 4 bases at V and 9 bases at J, leaving 10 bases unmatched. The CDR3 coding sequence is TGCGCCAGCAGCCCCTCGGACAGGGTGGGTAAAGCTTTCTTT. Protein: CASSPSDRVGKAFF.

The rearrangement links TRBV28 to TRBJ1-1; D uncertain. Trimming cost V 8 bases and J 3 bases, with 7 bases left between them. Germline assignment: CDR1 MDHEN and CDR2 SYDVKM. The CDR3 loop spans 11 amino acids. CDR3 coding DNA: TGTGCCAGCCGGGATGACACTGAAGCTTTCTTT. Residues: CASRDDTEAFF.

The chain carries TRBV15 and TRBJ2-5; D perhaps matches TRBD2 (6 bases). V gave up 1 base and J gave up 4 bases, with 7 bases separating them. CDR3 length: 13 residues. Germline CDR1 reads LNHNV; CDR2 reads YYDKDF (reference sequence). CDR3 in amino acids: CATSRGLVETQYF. Here the CDR3 DNA reads TGTGCCACCAGCAGAGGACTAGTAGAGACCCAGTACTTC. The full variable domain, in which reference TRBV15 and TRBJ2-5 provide the parts outside the CDR3, is DAMVIQNPRYQVTQFGKPVTLSCSQTLNHNVMYWYQQKSSQAPKLLFHYYDKDFNNEADTPDNFQSRRPNTSFCFLDIRSPGLGDTAMYLCATSRGLVETQYFGPGTRLLVL.

On this clone itself: A much more abundant neighbour one base away suggests this may be a read error. The V and J genes are TRBV25-1 and TRBJ1-5; TRBD1 might be the D (5 bases). Germline assignment: CDR1 MGHDK and CDR2 SYGVNS. V lost 3 bases to trimming and J lost 4 bases, with 7 bases between them. The CDR3 is 13 residues long. The CDR3 sequence: CASSDRENQPQHF. The CDR3 DNA sequence: TGTGCCAGCAGTGACAGGGAGAATCAGCCCCAGCATTTT.

This chain links TRBV7-3 with TRBJ1-2, with D tentatively TRBD1 (6 bases). V lost 3 bases to trimming and J lost 0 bases, with 11 bases between them. Germline V gene lookup returns CDR1 SGHTA and CDR2 FQGTGA. The CDR3 extends over 15 amino acids. CDR3 nucleotides: TGTGCCAGCAGCTTGGACAGCAAATCTAACTATGGCTACACCTTC. Translating gives CASSLDSKSNYGYTF.

Only a few counts were recorded for this clone. The V gene is TRBV2, the J gene TRBJ2-4, with a weak D call TRBD2 (6 bases). This CDR3 has 12 amino acids. The V end was cut by 2 bases, the J end by 12 bases, with 11 bases between. CDR1 SNHLY and CDR2 FYNNEI come from the germline V gene. The CDR3 DNA reads TGTGCCAGCAGTGAATCTCGGGGAGGTCAGTACTTC. It codes for CASSESRGGQYF.

This chain joins TRBV28 and TRBJ2-2; D remains ambiguous. V lost 5 bases to trimming and J lost 4 bases, with 29 bases between them. CDR3 length: 20 amino acids. The germline V gene has CDR1 MDHEN and CDR2 SYDVKM. CDR3 DNA sequence: TGTGCCAGCAGTCCTCAATTTACAGCACGTGAGGCCGCCTTCACCGGGGAGCTGTTTTTT. Residues: CASSPQFTAREAAFTGELFF.

This rearrangement joins TRBV6-6 to TRBJ1-1; D is uncertain. Germline lookup yields CDR1 MNHNY and CDR2 SVGAGI (reference sequence). The CDR3 is 12 residues long. Trimming cost V 2 bases and J 7 bases, with 8 bases left between them. Here the CDR3 reads CASSYPFVEAFF. CDR3 in DNA: TGTGCCAGCAGTTACCCTTTTGTTGAAGCTTTCTTT.

The chain uses TRBV5-6 and TRBJ2-1; D unclear. Trimming left V 4 bases short and J 5 bases short, with 19 bases between. The CDR3 has 16 residues. Germline loops: CDR1 SGHDT, CDR2 YYEEEE. As DNA, the CDR3 is TGTGCCAGCAGCCCGCCCGGCTCCCTGAAAAACAATGAGCAGTTCTTC. Translated, it gives CASSPPGSLKNNEQFF.

The chain links TRBV6-1 to TRBJ2-7; TRBD2 aligns across 7 bases. Trimming cost V 6 bases and J 1 base; bases outside gene matches: 6. From germline, CDR1 is MNHNS and CDR2 SASEGT. CDR3 size: 14 residues. The CDR3 here is CASRGAGSSYEQYF. The CDR3 bases are TGTGCCAGCAGAGGAGCGGGATCTTCCTACGAGCAGTACTTC.

V and J are TRBV7-6 and TRBJ2-5, with TRBD2 matching 15 bases. CDR1 SGHVS and CDR2 FNYEAQ come from the germline V gene. The CDR3 spans 19 residues. V was pared by 5 bases and J by 4 bases, with 14 bases of the junction left unmatched. CDR3 region: CASSPPGGTSGRRGETQYF. In nucleotides, the CDR3 is TGTGCCAGCAGCCCCCCTGGAGGGACTAGCGGGAGGCGGGGAGAGACCCAGTACTTC.

The rearrangement joins TRBV6-5 to TRBJ1-4; D perhaps matches TRBD1 (5 bases). The CDR3 length is 15 residues. Deletions cut 0 bases from V and 4 bases from J, with 9 bases between. Germline V lookup: CDR1 MNHEY, CDR2 SVGAGI. The CDR3 protein is CASSYSGRDNEKLFF. The CDR3 DNA reads TGTGCCAGCAGTTACTCGGGACGGGATAATGAAAAACTGTTTTTT.

The sample holds many counts of this clone. The chain has TRBV4-1 and TRBJ1-3; D call uncertain. This CDR3 comprises 15 residues. Germline values: CDR1 MGHRA, CDR2 YSYEKL. Trimming removed 2 bases from V and 3 bases from J, with 11 bases in between. The chain's CDR3 is CASSQMGGYGNTIYF. CDR3 sequence (DNA): TGCGCCAGCAGCCAAATGGGAGGCTATGGAAACACCATATATTTT.

V and J are TRBV28 and TRBJ1-1; TRBD1 is a possible D gene (6 bases). CDR3 size: 18 residues. V gave up 6 bases and J gave up 0 bases, with 23 bases separating them. Germline V gene lookup returns CDR1 MDHEN and CDR2 SYDVKM. This CDR3 reads CASSPFRGARGMNTEAFF. DNA for the CDR3: TGTGCCAGCAGCCCCTTCCGGGGGGCGCGGGGGATGAACACTGAAGCTTTCTTT.

This clone was detected a few times. The chain has TRBV19 and TRBJ2-2; 15 bases line up with TRBD2. The junction had 6 bases not matched to a gene; V was cut back by 6 bases and J by 4 bases. Germline V gives CDR1 LNHDA, CDR2 SQIVND (reference sequence). This CDR3 region has 17 residues. The CDR3 loop reads CASRQGLAGGRTGELFF. The CDR3 DNA reads as TGTGCCAGTAGGCAGGGACTAGCGGGAGGTCGCACCGGGGAGCTGTTTTTT. Complete variable domain (other parts from reference TRBV19 and TRBJ2-2): DGGITQSPKYLFRKEGQNVTLSCEQNLNHDAMYWYRQDPGQGLRLIYYSQIVNDFQKGDIAEGYSVSREKKESFPLTVTSAQKNPTAFYLCASRQGLAGGRTGELFFGEGSRLTVL.

V and J are TRBV28 and TRBJ1-2; possibly TRBD1 for D (5 bases). The CDR3 covers 13 residues. Looked up from germline, CDR1 is MDHEN and CDR2 is SYDVKM. The V and J ends lost 1 base and 8 bases respectively, with 11 bases between them. This chain's CDR3 is CASSLLAGGGYTF. The CDR3 DNA is TGTGCCAGCAGTTTATTAGCCGGGGGGGGCTACACCTTC.

This chain uses TRBV2 with TRBJ2-7; D is undetermined. The length of the CDR3 is 11 residues. Germline V gene data show CDR1 as SNHLY and CDR2 as FYNNEI. The germline V and J ends were trimmed by 1 base and 8 bases, with 6 bases remaining between them. CDR3 bases: TGTGCCAGCAGTGAAGGGATCAAGCAGTACTTC. It is translated as CASSEGIKQYF.

The chain uses TRBV5-5 and TRBJ2-5, with a weak D call TRBD1 (6 bases). This CDR3 has 15 amino acids. V gave up 6 bases and J gave up 3 bases, with 18 bases separating them. Germline assignment: CDR1 SGHKS and CDR2 YYEKEE (reference sequence). CDR3 nucleotides: TGTGCCAGCAAAAACTCAGGGGAGATAGAAGAGACCCAGTACTTC. Translation gives CASKNSGEIEETQYF. The variable domain in full, completed from reference TRBV5-5 and TRBJ2-5, reads DAGVTQSPTHLIKTRGQQVTLRCSPISGHKSVSWYQQVLGQGPQFIFQYYEKEERGRGNFPDRFSARQFPNYSSELNVNALLLGDSALYLCASKNSGEIEETQYFGPGTRLLVL.